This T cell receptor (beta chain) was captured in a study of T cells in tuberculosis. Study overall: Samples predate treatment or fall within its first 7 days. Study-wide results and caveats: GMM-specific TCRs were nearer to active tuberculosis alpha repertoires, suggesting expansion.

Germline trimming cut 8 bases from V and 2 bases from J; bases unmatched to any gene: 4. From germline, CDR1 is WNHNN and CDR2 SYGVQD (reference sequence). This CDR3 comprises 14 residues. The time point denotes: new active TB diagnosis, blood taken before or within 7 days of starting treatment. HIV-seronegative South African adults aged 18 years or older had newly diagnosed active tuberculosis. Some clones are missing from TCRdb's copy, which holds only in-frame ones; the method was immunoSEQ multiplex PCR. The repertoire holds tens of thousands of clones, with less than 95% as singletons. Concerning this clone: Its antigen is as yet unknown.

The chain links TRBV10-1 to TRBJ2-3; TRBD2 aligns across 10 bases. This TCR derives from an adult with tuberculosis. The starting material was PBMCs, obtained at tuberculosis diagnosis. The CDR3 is CASSGTSVTDTQYF. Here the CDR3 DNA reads TGCGCCAGCTCCGGGACTAGCGTCACAGATACGCAGTATTTT.